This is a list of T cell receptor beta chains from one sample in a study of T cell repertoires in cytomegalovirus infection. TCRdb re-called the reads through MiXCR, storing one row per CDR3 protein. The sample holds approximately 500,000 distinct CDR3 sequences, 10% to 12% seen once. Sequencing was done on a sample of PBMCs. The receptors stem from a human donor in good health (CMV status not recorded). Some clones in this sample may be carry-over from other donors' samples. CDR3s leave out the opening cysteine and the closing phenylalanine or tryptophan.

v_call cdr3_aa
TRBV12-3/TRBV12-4 ASSFADRGQGYT
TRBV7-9 ASSLLETRTTDTQY
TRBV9 ASSVDGGTEAF
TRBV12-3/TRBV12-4 ASSFGGVRGSQH
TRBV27 ASSFGTDSNQPQH
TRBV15 ATSREALRGLRGNEQF
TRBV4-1 ASSQVGLRNNSPLH
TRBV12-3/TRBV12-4 ASSFRMNTGELF
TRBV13 ASSPRNRAYEQY
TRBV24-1 ATSSSGELF
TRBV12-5 ASGPSGGWETQY
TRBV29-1 SVVGQGLNYGYT
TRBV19 ASSNGPDRLQAKNIQY
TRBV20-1 SAQIAFEQY
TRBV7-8 ASSQEVQAQETQY
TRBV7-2 ASSLGGGPGANVLT
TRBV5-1 ASSAYLGTLREQY
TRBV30 AWSIGERGEQF
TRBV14 ANRDSYEQY
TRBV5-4 ASSIQGWDGYT
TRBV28 ASGSGLNTGELF
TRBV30 AWLAGGGDTQY
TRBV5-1 ASRDGQGNTEAF
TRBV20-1 SAPDRGGQPQH
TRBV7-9 ASSSLDREGEKLF
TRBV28 ASTVTGESEQY
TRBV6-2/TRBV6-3 ASSYSGARAGQPQH
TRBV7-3 ASSRTSGHTQY
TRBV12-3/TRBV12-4 ASSWGLDEQF
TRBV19 ASSSGLLAKNIQY
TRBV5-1 ASSLEAGEETQY